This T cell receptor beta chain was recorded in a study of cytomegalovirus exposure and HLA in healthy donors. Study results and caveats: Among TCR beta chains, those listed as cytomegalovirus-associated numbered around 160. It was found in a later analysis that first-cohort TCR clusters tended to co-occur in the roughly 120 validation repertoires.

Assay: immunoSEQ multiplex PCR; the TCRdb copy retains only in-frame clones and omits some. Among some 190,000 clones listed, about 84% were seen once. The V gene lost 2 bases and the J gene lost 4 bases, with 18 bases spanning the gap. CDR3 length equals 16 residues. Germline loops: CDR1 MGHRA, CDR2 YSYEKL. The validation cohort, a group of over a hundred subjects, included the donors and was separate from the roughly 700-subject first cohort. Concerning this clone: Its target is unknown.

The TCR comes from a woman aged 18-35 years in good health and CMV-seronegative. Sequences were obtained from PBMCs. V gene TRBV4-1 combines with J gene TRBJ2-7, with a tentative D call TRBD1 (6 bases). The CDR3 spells CASSQPYGQSFYEQYF. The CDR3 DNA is TGCGCCAGCAGCCAACCGTACGGACAGTCTTTTTACGAGCAGTACTTC.